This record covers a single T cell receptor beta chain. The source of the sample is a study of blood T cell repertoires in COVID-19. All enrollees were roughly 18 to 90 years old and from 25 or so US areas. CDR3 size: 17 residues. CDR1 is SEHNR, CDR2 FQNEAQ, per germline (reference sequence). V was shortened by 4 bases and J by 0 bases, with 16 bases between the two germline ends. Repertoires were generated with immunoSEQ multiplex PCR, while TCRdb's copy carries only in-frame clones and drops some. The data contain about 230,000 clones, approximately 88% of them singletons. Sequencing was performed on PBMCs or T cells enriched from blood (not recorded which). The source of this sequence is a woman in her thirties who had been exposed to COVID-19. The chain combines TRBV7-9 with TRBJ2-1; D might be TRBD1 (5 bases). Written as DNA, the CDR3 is TGTGCCAGCAGCTCCACTCCGGACCAGGGCTCCTACAATGAGCAGTTCTTC. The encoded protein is CASSSTPDQGSYNEQFF.